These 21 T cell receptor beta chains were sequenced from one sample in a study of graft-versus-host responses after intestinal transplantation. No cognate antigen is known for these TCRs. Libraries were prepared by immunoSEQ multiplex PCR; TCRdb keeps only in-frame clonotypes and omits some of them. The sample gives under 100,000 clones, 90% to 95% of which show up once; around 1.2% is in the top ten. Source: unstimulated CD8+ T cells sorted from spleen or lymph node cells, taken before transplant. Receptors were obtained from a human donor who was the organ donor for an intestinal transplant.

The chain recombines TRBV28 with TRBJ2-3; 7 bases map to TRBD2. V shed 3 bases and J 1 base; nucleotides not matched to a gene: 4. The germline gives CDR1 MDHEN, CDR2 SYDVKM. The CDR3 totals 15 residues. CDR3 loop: CASSLGGDGTDTQYF. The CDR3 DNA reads TGTGCCAGCAGTTTGGGGGGGGACGGCACAGATACGCAGTATTTT.

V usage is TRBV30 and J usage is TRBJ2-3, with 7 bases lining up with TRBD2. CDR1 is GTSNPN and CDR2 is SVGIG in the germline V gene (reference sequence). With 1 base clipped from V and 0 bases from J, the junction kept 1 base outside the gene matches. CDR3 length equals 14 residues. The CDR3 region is CAWSARGSTDTQYF. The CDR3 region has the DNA TGTGCCTGGAGTGCGCGGGGGAGCACAGATACGCAGTATTTT.

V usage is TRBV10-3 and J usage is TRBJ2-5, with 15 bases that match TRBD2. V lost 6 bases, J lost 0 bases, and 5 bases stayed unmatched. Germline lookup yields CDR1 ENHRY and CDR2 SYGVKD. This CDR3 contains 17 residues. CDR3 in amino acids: CAIRAGTSGGYQETQYF. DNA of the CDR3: TGTGCCATCAGGGCCGGGACTAGCGGGGGGTACCAAGAGACCCAGTACTTC.

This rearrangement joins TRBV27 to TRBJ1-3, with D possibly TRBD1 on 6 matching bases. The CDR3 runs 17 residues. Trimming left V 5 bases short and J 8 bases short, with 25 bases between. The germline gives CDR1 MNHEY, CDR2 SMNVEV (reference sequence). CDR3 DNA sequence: TGTGCCAGCAGTCACTACTACCGTAGGGGGTCCCAGGACACCATATATTTT. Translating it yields CASSHYYRRGSQDTIYF.

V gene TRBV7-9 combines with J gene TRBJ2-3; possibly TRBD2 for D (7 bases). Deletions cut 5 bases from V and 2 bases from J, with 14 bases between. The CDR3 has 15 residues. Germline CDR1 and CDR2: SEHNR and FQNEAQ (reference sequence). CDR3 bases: TGTGCCAGCAGCCGTCGGGGGGCTAACACAGATACGCAGTATTTT. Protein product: CASSRRGANTDTQYF. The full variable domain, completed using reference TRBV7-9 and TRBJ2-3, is DTGVSQNPRHKITKRGQNVTFRCDPISEHNRLYWYRQTLGQGPEFLTYFQNEAQLEKSRLLSDRFSAERPKGSFSTLEIQRTEQGDSAMYLCASSRRGANTDTQYFGPGTRLTVL.

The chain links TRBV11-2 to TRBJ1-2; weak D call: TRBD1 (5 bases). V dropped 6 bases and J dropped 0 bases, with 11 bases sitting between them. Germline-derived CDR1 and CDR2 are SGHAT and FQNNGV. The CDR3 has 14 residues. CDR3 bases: TGTGCCAGCAGAGCCGTGGACACTAACTATGGCTACACCTTC. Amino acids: CASRAVDTNYGYTF.

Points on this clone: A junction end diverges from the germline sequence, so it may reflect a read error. The CDR3 nucleotides are TGTGCCAGCAGCCCCCTTCATTTCTCGGAGGCCGCCCCTTTT. Its translation: CASSPLHFSEAAPF. The chain is built from TRBV5-6 and TRBJ1-3; no clear D gene. Germline V gene sequence: CDR1 SGHDT, CDR2 YYEEEE. This CDR3 region has 14 residues.

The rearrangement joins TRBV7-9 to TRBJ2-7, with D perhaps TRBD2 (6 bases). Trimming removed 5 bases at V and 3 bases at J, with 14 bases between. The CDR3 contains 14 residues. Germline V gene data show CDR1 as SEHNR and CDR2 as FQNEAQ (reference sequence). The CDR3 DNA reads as TGTGCCAGCAGCCAACGGGACTCATACTACGAGCAGTACTTC. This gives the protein CASSQRDSYYEQYF.

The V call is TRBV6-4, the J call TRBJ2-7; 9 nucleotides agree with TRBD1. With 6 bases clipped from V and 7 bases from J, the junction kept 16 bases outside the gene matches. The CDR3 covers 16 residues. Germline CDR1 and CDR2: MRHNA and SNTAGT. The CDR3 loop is CASREIGGQGRREQYF. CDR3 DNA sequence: TGTGCCAGCAGGGAAATTGGGGGACAGGGTCGTAGGGAGCAGTACTTC.

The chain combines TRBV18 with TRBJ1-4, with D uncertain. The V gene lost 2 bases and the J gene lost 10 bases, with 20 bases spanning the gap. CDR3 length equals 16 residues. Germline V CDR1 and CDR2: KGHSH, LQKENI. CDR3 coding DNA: TGTGCCAGCTCACCAAGCGTGGGTACGGGGAAGAGAAAACTGTTTTTT. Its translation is CASSPSVGTGKRKLFF.

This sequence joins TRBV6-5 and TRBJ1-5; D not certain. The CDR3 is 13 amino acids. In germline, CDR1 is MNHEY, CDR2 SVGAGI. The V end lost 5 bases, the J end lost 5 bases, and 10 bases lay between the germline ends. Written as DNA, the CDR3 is TGTGCCAGCAGTAAGACGGAGGATCAGCCCCAGCATTTT. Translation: CASSKTEDQPQHF.

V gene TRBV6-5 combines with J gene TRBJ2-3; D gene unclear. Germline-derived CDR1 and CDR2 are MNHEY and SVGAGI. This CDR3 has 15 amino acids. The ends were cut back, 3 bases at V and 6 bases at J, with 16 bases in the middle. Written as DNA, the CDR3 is TGTGCCAGCAGTTATAGTCTCGTAGTCCCCGATACGCAGTATTTT. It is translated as CASSYSLVVPDTQYF.

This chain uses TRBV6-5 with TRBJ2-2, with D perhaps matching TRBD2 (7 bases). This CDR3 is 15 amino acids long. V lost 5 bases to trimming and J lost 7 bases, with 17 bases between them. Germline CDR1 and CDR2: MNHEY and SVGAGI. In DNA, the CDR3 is TGTGCCAGCAGTCCACAGTCGGGGGGCGGCGGGGAGCTGTTTTTT. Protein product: CASSPQSGGGGELFF.

The CDR3 DNA is TGTGCCAGCAGCGTAGGGGGCACTCAAGAGACCCAGTACTTC. Its protein product is CASSVGGTQETQYF. V and J are TRBV9 and TRBJ2-5; D possibly corresponds to TRBD1 (5 bases). The CDR3 is 14 residues long. The V and J ends lost 0 bases and 2 bases respectively, with 8 bases between them. CDR1 is SGDLS, CDR2 YYNGEE, per germline.

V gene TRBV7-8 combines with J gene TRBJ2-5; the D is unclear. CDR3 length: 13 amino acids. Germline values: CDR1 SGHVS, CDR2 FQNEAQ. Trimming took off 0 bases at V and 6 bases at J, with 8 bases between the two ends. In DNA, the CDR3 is TGTGCCAGCAGCTTAGCTTCTCTTCAGACCCAGTACTTC. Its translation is CASSLASLQTQYF.

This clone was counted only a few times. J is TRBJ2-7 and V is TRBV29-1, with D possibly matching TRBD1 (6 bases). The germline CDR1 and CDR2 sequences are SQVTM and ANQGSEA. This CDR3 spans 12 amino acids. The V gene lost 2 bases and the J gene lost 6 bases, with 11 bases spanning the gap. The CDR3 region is CSVEQGSGEQYF. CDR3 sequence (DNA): TGCAGCGTTGAACAGGGGTCCGGCGAGCAGTACTTC.

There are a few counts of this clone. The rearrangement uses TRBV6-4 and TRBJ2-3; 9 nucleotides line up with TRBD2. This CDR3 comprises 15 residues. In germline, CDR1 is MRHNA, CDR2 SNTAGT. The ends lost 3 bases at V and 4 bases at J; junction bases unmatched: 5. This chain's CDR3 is CASSERGGGADTQYF. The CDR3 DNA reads TGTGCCAGCAGTGAGCGGGGGGGCGGAGCAGATACGCAGTATTTT.

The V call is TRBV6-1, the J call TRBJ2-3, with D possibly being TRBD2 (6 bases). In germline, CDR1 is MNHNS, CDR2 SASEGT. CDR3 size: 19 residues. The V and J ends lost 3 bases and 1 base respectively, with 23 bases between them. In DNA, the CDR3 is TGTGCCAGCAGTGAGGACCTGGGAACGGGAGAAGGGGGCACAGATACGCAGTATTTT. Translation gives CASSEDLGTGEGGTDTQYF.

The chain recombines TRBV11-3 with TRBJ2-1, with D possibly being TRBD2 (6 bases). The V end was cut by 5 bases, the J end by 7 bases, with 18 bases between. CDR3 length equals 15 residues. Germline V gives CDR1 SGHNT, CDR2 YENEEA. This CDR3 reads CASSLRVRGINEQFF. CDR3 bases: TGTGCCAGCAGCCTCCGCGTCCGGGGGATAAATGAGCAGTTCTTC.

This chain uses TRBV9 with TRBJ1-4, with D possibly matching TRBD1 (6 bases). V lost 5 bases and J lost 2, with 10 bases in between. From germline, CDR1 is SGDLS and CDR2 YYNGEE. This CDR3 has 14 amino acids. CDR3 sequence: CASSADRTNEKLFF. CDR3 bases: TGTGCCAGCAGTGCCGACAGGACTAATGAAAAACTGTTTTTT.

DNA of the CDR3: TGTGCCAGCAGCCAAGCCCCTGGGCTTCTTGCGAACATTCAGTACTTC. It yields the protein CASSQAPGLLANIQYF. The J gene is TRBJ2-4, the V gene TRBV14; D remains unclear. V was pared by 1 base and J by 7 bases, with 17 bases between. This CDR3 has 16 residues. Germline CDR1 and CDR2: SGHDN and FVKESK.